This is a list of T cell receptor beta chains from one sample in a study of cytomegalovirus exposure and HLA in healthy donors. Repertoires were generated with immunoSEQ multiplex PCR, while TCRdb's copy carries only in-frame clones and drops some. The repertoire includes roughly 130,000 clones, around 65% of them detected once, and about 1.5% sits in the top ten. The sequenced sample consisted of PBMCs. The origin of the receptors is a young man in good health and CMV-seronegative. Each CDR3 is given with its conserved first and last residue. Each record gives: clone size, D gene, V gene, J gene, CDR3 DNA, CDR3 protein. D genes are given only for firm matches. Clone sizes are given selectively: once, few, many, or a class where the clone is expanded.

>NA|TRBD1|TRBV27|TRBJ1-3
TGTGCCAGCAGTTCCAGGGGGACAGAGGGTTACACCATATATTTT
CASSSRGTEGYTIYF
>few|TRBD1|TRBV5-8|TRBJ1-1
TGTGCCAGCAGAGTGAAGGGGGCGGGCGAAGCTTTCTTT
CASRVKGAGEAFF
>NA|NA|TRBV4-2|TRBJ2-3
TGTGCCAGCAGCCAAGGGTCCGGTGCTAGCACAGATACGCAGTATTTT
CASSQGSGASTDTQYF
>NA|NA|TRBV11-2|TRBJ1-5
TGTGCCAGCAGCGCCTGGACAAATCAGCCCCAGCATTTT
CASSAWTNQPQHF
>NA|NA|TRBV5-6|TRBJ2-3
TGTGCCAGCAGCTTGGCGAGGGGGGGACAGGGCACAGATACGCAGTATTTT
CASSLARGGQGTDTQYF
>NA|TRBD1|TRBV2|TRBJ1-1
TGTGCCAGCAGCGGGACAGGGAGCCACACTGAAGCTTTCTTT
CASSGTGSHTEAFF
>NA|NA|TRBV29-1|TRBJ2-7
TGCAGCGTTGAAGTGGGGCCCTACGAGCAGTACTTC
CSVEVGPYEQYF
>few|NA|TRBV19|TRBJ1-4
TGTGCCAGTAGTTACAGGCAACCTAATGAAAAACTGTTTTTT
CASSYRQPNEKLFF
>once|NA|TRBV2|TRBJ2-7
TGTGCCAGCAGTGAATCGGGGACCTACGAGCAGTACTTC
CASSESGTYEQYF
>once|TRBD2|TRBV27|TRBJ2-7
TGTGCCAGCAGTCTATTAGCGGGGCGCACCTACGAGCAGTACTTC
CASSLLAGRTYEQYF
>NA|TRBD1|TRBV19|TRBJ2-3
TGTGCCAGTACCCGCGACAGGGGCCCAGGTATGGGTACGCAGTATTTT
CASTRDRGPGMGTQYF
>NA|TRBD1|TRBV7-9|TRBJ1-2
TGTGCCAGCAGCCGGGGACAGGTCGAGGGCTACACCTTC
CASSRGQVEGYTF
>NA|TRBD2|TRBV29-1|TRBJ2-5
TGCAGCGTTGGGTTCAGCGGGGGGCTTCGGGGGCAAGAGACCCAGTACTTC
CSVGFSGGLRGQETQYF
>NA|TRBD1|TRBV11-2|TRBJ1-2
TGTGCCAGCAGCCCCAGACAGGGGGGTGGGTTCGGCTACACCTTC
CASSPRQGGGFGYTF
>NA|NA|TRBV29-1|TRBJ2-3
TGCAGCGTTGATGGGGGCATAAGGGATACGCAGTATTTT
CSVDGGIRDTQYF
>NA|TRBD2|TRBV2|TRBJ2-5
TGTGCCAGCCTGGGGGGGACTAGCGGTGCTTACGGGCAGTACTTC
CASLGGTSGAYGQYF
>few|TRBD1|TRBV19|TRBJ1-1
TGTGCCAGTAGTCGAGGGACAGTGAACACTGAAGCTTTCTTT
CASSRGTVNTEAFF
>NA|TRBD2|TRBV19|TRBJ2-2
TGTGCCAGTAGTATAAGGACTAGCGGGAGCGGCACCGGGGAGCTGTTTTTT
CASSIRTSGSGTGELFF
>NA|NA|TRBV6-5|TRBJ2-7
TGTGCCAGCAGTTCCCCCCGGACAGCCTGGTCCTACGAGCAGTACTTC
CASSSPRTAWSYEQYF
>once|NA|TRBV9|TRBJ2-3
TGTGCCAGCAGCGACCGTCACTCGACTCCCACAGATACGCAGTATTTT
CASSDRHSTPTDTQYF